This TCR beta chain was sequenced in a study of T cell changes during pregnancy in multiple sclerosis. TCRdb keeps only in-frame clones here, not all; method: immunoSEQ multiplex PCR. This table has 40,000 or so clones, roughly nine tenths appearing once. Germline V gives CDR1 MDHEN, CDR2 SYDVKM. Trimming stripped 3 bases from V and 3 bases from J, with 15 bases between. This CDR3 spans 15 amino acids. The sample in question was peripheral blood, obtained in the third trimester of pregnancy. The gene calls are TRBV28 and TRBJ2-7, with D tentatively TRBD1 (5 bases). The source is a female donor in good health, enrolled as a control in a pregnancy study. The CDR3 nucleotides are TGTGCCAGCAGTTTCTACAGCGTCACAGGCTACGAGCAGTACTTC. It codes for CASSFYSVTGYEQYF.